The clone carrying this T cell receptor beta chain was counted between two and nine times. Other DNA sequences in this specimen translate into the identical CDR3. Germline CDR1 is SGHTA and CDR2 is FQGTGA. Trimming took 5 bases from V and 5 from J, leaving 12 bases between them. CDR3 length: 13 amino acids. This table comes from immunoSEQ multiplex PCR, and its TCRdb copy is limited to in-frame clones, with some not included. Found here are under 300,000 clones, roughly 87% of them singletons; the top ten hold 0.8%. The data belong to a study of blood T cell repertoires in COVID-19. As for the study in general: Whether acute or convalescent, the COVID-19 samples came from the United States, Italy and Spain. From T cells, B-cell-depleted T cells, or PBMCs came the material, which was cDNA or gDNA.

The chain couples TRBV7-3 to TRBJ2-5, with D tentatively TRBD2 (6 bases). The sample was peripheral blood. The clonotype was recovered from a woman in her twenties or thirties with acute or convalescent COVID-19. The CDR3 here is CASSRGTGETQYF. The DNA of the CDR3 is TGTGCCAGCAGCCGCGGGACCGGGGAGACCCAGTACTTC.